This passage covers 17 T cell receptor beta chains from one sample sequenced in a study of CD8+ T cells in alopecia areata. RNA was isolated and reverse transcribed to cDNA, the sequencing template. TCRdb's copy holds only in-frame clones and misses some; the assay was immunoSEQ multiplex PCR. The sample lists about 120,000 clones, around 64% occurring once. The sequenced sample consisted of CD4+ T cells sorted from blood. These receptors were collected from a human donor in good health.

This chain joins TRBV19 and TRBJ2-7; TRBD1 matches 7 bases. V gave up 1 base and J gave up 6 bases; unmatched junction bases: 3. The CDR3 loop spans 13 amino acids. Germline assignment: CDR1 LNHDA and CDR2 SQIVND (reference sequence). In DNA, the CDR3 is TGTGCCAGTAGTATAGCACAGGGGCTCGAGCAGTACTTC. Protein sequence: CASSIAQGLEQYF.

The chain employs TRBV25-1 and TRBJ1-4; a possible D gene is TRBD1 (6 bases). This CDR3 region has 14 residues. CDR1 and CDR2 (germline): MGHDK, SYGVNS. V was pared by 5 bases and J by 10 bases, with 17 bases between. In DNA form, the CDR3 reads TGTGCCAGCAGTCCGGGACAAAGCCTTGGAAAACTGTTTTTT. Translating gives CASSPGQSLGKLFF.

The chain combines TRBV7-2 with TRBJ1-6; 9 positions agree with TRBD1. Germline assignment: CDR1 SGHTA and CDR2 FQGNSA. J lost 10 bases, V lost 11 bases, and 12 bases had no gene match. CDR3 length: 14 residues. CDR3 residues: CAVGWDRARSPLHF. The CDR3 DNA is TGTGCCGTAGGCTGGGACAGGGCTAGGTCACCCCTCCACTTT.

In this sample, this clone turned up a few times. The rearrangement joins TRBV29-1 to TRBJ2-7; D may be TRBD2 (5 bases). The germline CDR1 and CDR2 sequences are SQVTM and ANQGSEA. V lost 4 bases to trimming and J lost 5 bases, with 18 bases between them. The CDR3 is made up of 14 amino acids. The CDR3 DNA sequence: TGCAGCGTTGGAAAGAGAGGGAAGTACCACGAGCAGTACTTC. Translated: CSVGKRGKYHEQYF.

The V gene is TRBV29-1, the J gene TRBJ2-3; possible D gene TRBD1, 6 bases. In germline, CDR1 is SQVTM, CDR2 ANQGSEA. This CDR3 has 13 amino acids. The V and J ends lost 3 bases and 3 bases respectively, with 10 bases between them. As DNA, the CDR3 is TGCAGCGTTGACAGGGGAAATACAGATACGCAGTATTTT. Encoded protein: CSVDRGNTDTQYF.

V is TRBV29-1 and J is TRBJ1-2; unclear D gene. Deletions cut 3 bases from V and 2 bases from J, with 10 bases between. The CDR3 is 13 residues long. Germline values: CDR1 SQVTM, CDR2 ANQGSEA. The CDR3 DNA reads as TGCAGCGTTGACGACGGAGGGAACTATGGCTACACCTTC. It codes for CSVDDGGNYGYTF.

The chain employs TRBV10-3 and TRBJ2-3; TRBD1 agrees at 7 bases. Per germline, CDR1 ENHRY and CDR2 SYGVKD. CDR3 size: 12 residues. V lost 10 bases and J lost 2; bases outside the gene matches: 3. This chain's CDR3 is CATGTVTDTQYF. In DNA, the CDR3 is TGTGCCACCGGGACAGTCACAGATACGCAGTATTTT.

This clone has a handful of counts. V usage is TRBV11-2 and J usage is TRBJ2-3; 8 bases are shared with TRBD2. Looked up from germline, CDR1 is SGHAT and CDR2 is FQNNGV. This CDR3 is 15 amino acids long. The V segment lost 0 bases and the J segment 4 bases; nucleotides outside the gene matches: 3. CDR3 DNA sequence: TGTGCCAGCAGCTTAGACGGGGGGGCTGCAGATACGCAGTATTTT. This sequence encodes CASSLDGGAADTQYF.

V and J are TRBV7-6 and TRBJ2-1; no clear D gene. Germline V gene sequence: CDR1 SGHVS, CDR2 FNYEAQ. The V end lost 5 bases, the J end lost 6 bases, and 17 bases lay between the germline ends. CDR3 length equals 15 residues. The CDR3 loop reads CASSALGTLLNEQFF. For the CDR3, the DNA is TGTGCCAGCAGCGCCCTGGGAACCCTCCTCAATGAGCAGTTCTTC.

Points on this clone: At one end the junction does not follow the germline gene, possibly because of a read error. This sequence joins TRBV29-1 and TRBJ2-7, with a possible D match to TRBD1 (5 bases). Germline V gene lookup returns CDR1 SQVTM and CDR2 ANQGSEA. This CDR3 has 9 amino acids. CDR3 loop: CSVGQLPHF. DNA of the CDR3: TGCAGCGTAGGACAACTCCCCCACTTC.

V is TRBV18 and J is TRBJ2-4, with TRBD1 matching 7 bases. V was pared by 0 bases and J by 7 bases, with 6 bases of the junction left unmatched. The CDR3 consists of 15 residues. Germline V gene data show CDR1 as KGHSH and CDR2 as LQKENI. CDR3 DNA: TGTGCCAGCTCACCACCATCTCGCAGGGGGAACATTCAGTACTTC. Its protein is CASSPPSRRGNIQYF.

This chain connects TRBV14 to TRBJ2-7; the match to TRBD1 covers 7 bases. The J segment lost 6 bases and the V segment lost 4 bases, leaving 6 bases of the junction unmatched. This CDR3 region has 13 residues. Germline V gives CDR1 SGHDN, CDR2 FVKESK. The CDR3 sequence: CASSPGQTFEQYF. DNA of the CDR3: TGTGCCAGCAGCCCGGGACAGACCTTCGAGCAGTACTTC. Together with reference TRBV14 and TRBJ2-7, the CDR3 gives the full variable domain: EAGVTQFPSHSVIEKGQTVTLRCDPISGHDNLYWYRRVMGKEIKFLLHFVKESKQDESGMPNNRFLAERTGGTYSTLKVQPAELEDSGVYFCASSPGQTFEQYFGPGTRLTVT.

This clone turned up a few times. A read error may explain this, as a much larger clone is one base away. The identical CDR3 is also encoded by other nucleotide sequences in the sample. The chain links TRBV5-6 to TRBJ2-2; unclear D gene. The CDR3 length is 12 residues. CDR1 is SGHDT, CDR2 YYEEEE, per germline. V was shortened by 1 base and J by 2 bases, with 0 bases between the two germline ends. For the CDR3, the DNA is TGTGCCAGCAGCTTGAACACCGGGGAGCTGTTTTTT. It translates to CASSLNTGELFF.

This sequence joins TRBV5-1 and TRBJ2-1; D remains ambiguous. Trimming pared 0 bases from V and 7 bases from J, leaving 5 bases between. This CDR3 has 12 residues. Germline-derived CDR1 and CDR2 are SGHRS and YFSETQ. The CDR3 DNA reads as TGCGCCAGCAGCTTGGCAGAAAATGAGCAGTTCTTC. Its translation: CASSLAENEQFF.

V usage is TRBV6-5 and J usage is TRBJ1-6; D remains unclear. Germline values: CDR1 MNHEY, CDR2 SVGAGI. The CDR3 totals 13 residues. With 2 bases removed from V and 7 bases from J, the gap between germline ends came to 6 bases. The CDR3 coding sequence is TGTGCCAGCAGTTACGACCCCAATTCACCCCTCCACTTT. This encodes CASSYDPNSPLHF.

The CDR3: CASSLVGGEQFF. For the CDR3, the DNA is TGTGCCAGCAGCCTGGTAGGGGGTGAGCAGTTCTTC. J is TRBJ2-1 and V is TRBV7-7; possibly TRBD1 for D (6 bases). The CDR3 totals 12 residues. The germline gives CDR1 SSHAT, CDR2 FNYEAQ (reference sequence). V shed 5 bases and J shed 9 bases, with 11 bases lying between them.

Only a few counts were recorded for this clone. The V call is TRBV7-2, the J call TRBJ1-1, with TRBD1 matching over 8 bases. CDR1 is SGHTA and CDR2 is FQGNSA in the germline V gene. The CDR3 consists of 14 residues. Unmatched junction bases numbered 3, after V lost 5 bases and J lost 1 base. The CDR3 nucleotides read TGTGCCAGCAGCCCAGGGGGCCCGAACACTGAAGCTTTCTTT. This translates into CASSPGGPNTEAFF.